These 5 T cell receptor beta chains share one sample of origin, sequenced in a study of shared clonotypes between healthy human individuals. Data came from immunoSEQ multiplex PCR; TCRdb stores just in-frame clones and leaves some out. Seen here are hundreds of thousands of clones, more than 70% observed once, and the top ten hold around 12%. The sequenced sample consisted of PBMCs. These receptor sequences come from a woman in her 40s in good health. Some clones in this sample may be carry-over from other donors' samples.

This clone was counted once. In nucleotides, the CDR3 is TGTGCCAGCAGCCCAAACAGGGAAAGCTACACCTTC. Translation gives CASSPNRESYTF. The chain employs TRBV11-2 and TRBJ1-2; D may be TRBD1 (6 bases). The CDR3 has 12 amino acids. Germline V gene data show CDR1 as SGHAT and CDR2 as FQNNGV. V lost 5 bases and J lost 9, with 13 bases in between.

Note on this clone: This may stem from a read error, because a much larger clone lies one nucleotide away. The chain couples TRBV29-1 to TRBJ2-2; D unclear. V was shortened by 7 bases and J by 3 bases, with 6 bases between the two germline ends. The germline CDR1 and CDR2 sequences are SQVTM and ANQGSEA. CDR3 length: 11 residues. In DNA form, the CDR3 reads TGCAGCGCCCAGGACACCGGGGAGCTGTTTTTT. Residues: CSAQDTGELFF.

The J gene is TRBJ1-1, the V gene TRBV7-8; 7 bases match TRBD1. Per germline, CDR1 SGHVS and CDR2 FQNEAQ. The CDR3 covers 15 residues. With V trimmed by 0 bases and J by 3 bases, 4 bases remained unmatched. CDR3 bases: TGTGCCAGCAGCTTAGCAAGGGGGCTGGACACTGAAGCTTTCTTT. It encodes CASSLARGLDTEAFF.

V usage is TRBV6-4 and J usage is TRBJ2-5; perhaps D is TRBD1 or TRBD2 (6 bases each). Trimming pared 4 bases from V and 7 bases from J, leaving 19 bases between. From germline, CDR1 is MRHNA and CDR2 SNTAGT. The CDR3 length is 15 residues. The CDR3 loop is CASSVPHREVVTQYF. CDR3 bases: TGTGCCAGCAGTGTCCCCCACAGGGAGGTTGTGACCCAGTACTTC.

CDR3: CAIKTPTNYEQYF. CDR3 coding DNA: TGTGCCATCAAAACTCCAACGAATTACGAGCAGTACTTC. The gene calls are TRBV28 and TRBJ2-7; unclear D gene. In germline, CDR1 is MDHEN, CDR2 SYDVKM. V lost 10 bases, J lost 4 bases, and 17 bases lay in between. This CDR3 contains 13 residues.